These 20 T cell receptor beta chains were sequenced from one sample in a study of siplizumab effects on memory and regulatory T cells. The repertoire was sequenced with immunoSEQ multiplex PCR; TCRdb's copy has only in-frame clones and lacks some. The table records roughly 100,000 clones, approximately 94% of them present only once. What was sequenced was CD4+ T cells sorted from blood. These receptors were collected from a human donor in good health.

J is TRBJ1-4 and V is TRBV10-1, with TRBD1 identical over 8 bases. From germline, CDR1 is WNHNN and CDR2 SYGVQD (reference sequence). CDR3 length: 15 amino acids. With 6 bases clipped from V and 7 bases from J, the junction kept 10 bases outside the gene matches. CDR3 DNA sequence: TGCGCCAGCAGCGCGGGACAGGCTTCGAGTGAAAAACTGTTTTTT. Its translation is CASSAGQASSEKLFF.

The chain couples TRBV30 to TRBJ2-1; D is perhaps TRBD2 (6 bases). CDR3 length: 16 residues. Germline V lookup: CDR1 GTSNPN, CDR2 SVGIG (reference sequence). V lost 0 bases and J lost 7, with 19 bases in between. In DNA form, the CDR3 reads TGTGCCTGGAGTGTACTTCGGCGGGGAGACCCTAATGAGCAGTTCTTC. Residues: CAWSVLRRGDPNEQFF.

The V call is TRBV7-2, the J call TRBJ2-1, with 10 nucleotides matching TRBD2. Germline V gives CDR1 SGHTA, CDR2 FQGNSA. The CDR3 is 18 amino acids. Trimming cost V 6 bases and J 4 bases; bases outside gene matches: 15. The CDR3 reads CASRSRGALAGRYNEQFF. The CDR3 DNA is TGTGCCAGCAGATCAAGGGGGGCACTAGCGGGGCGATACAATGAGCAGTTCTTC.

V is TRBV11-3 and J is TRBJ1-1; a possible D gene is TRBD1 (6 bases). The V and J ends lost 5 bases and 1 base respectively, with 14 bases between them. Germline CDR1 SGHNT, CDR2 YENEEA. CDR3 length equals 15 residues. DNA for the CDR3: TGTGCCAGCAGCCTCTCACAGGGAGGGAACACTGAAGCTTTCTTT. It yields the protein CASSLSQGGNTEAFF.

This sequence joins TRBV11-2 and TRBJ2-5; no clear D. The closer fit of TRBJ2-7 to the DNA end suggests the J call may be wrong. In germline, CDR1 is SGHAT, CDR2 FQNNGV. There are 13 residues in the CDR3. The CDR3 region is CASSLSYSYEQYF. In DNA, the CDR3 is TGTGCCAGCAGCTTATCCTACTCCTACGAGCAGTACTTC.

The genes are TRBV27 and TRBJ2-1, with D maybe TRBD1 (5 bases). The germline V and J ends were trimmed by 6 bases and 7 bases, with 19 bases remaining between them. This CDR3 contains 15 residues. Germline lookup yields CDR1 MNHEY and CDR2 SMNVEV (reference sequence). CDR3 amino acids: CASSPRNWGLNEQFF. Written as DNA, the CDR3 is TGTGCCAGCAGCCCAAGGAACTGGGGCCTTAATGAGCAGTTCTTC.

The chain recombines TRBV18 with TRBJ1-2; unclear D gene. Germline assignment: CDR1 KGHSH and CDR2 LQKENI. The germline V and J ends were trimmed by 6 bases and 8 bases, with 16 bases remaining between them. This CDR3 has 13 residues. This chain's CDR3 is CASSPVDHRGYTF. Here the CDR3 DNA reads TGTGCCAGCTCCCCCGTGGACCACCGGGGCTACACCTTC. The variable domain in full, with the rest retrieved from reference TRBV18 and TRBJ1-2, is NAGVMQNPRHLVRRRGQEARLRCSPMKGHSHVYWYRQLPEEGLKFMVYLQKENIIDESGMPKERFSAEFPKEGPSILRIQQVVRGDSAAYFCASSPVDHRGYTFGSGTRLTVV.

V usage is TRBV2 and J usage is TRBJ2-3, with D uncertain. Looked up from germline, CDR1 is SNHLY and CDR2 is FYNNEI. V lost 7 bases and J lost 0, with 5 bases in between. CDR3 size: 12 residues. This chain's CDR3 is CASTDSTDTQYF. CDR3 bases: TGTGCCAGCACAGATAGCACAGATACGCAGTATTTT.

The CDR3 nucleotides read TGTGCCAGCAGTTATCGACACAAGAACACTGAAGCTTTCTTT. It encodes CASSYRHKNTEAFF. V is TRBV6-5 and J is TRBJ1-1; no clear D. The CDR3 runs to 14 residues. The V end lost 3 bases, the J end lost 1 base, and 9 bases lay between the germline ends. The V gene's germline CDR1 is MNHEY and CDR2 SVGAGI.

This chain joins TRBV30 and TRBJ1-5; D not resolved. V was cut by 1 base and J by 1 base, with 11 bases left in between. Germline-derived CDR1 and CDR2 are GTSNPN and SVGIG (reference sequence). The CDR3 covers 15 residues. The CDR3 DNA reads TGTGCCTGGAGTGCTTTCAGTGGCAGCAATCAGCCCCAGCATTTT. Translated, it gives CAWSAFSGSNQPQHF.

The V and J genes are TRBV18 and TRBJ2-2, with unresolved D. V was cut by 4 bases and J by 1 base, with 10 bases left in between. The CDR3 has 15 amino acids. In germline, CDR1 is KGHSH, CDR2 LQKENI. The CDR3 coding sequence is TGTGCCAGCTCACACGACTGGCGGAACACCGGGGAGCTGTTTTTT. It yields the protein CASSHDWRNTGELFF.

CDR3 nucleotides: TGTGCCAGCAGGCCGGGGGTCTCCTACGAGCAGTACTTC. Amino acids: CASRPGVSYEQYF. The chain uses TRBV28 and TRBJ2-7; D is perhaps TRBD2 (6 bases). Between the trimmed V and J ends, which lost 6 bases and 0 bases, there was a span of 9 bases. The CDR3 length is 13 residues. Germline CDR1 is MDHEN and CDR2 is SYDVKM.

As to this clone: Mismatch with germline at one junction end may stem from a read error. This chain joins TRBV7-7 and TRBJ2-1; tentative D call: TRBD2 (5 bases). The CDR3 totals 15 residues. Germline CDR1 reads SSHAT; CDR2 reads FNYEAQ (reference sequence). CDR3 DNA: TGTGCTAGCAGCTTATCAGAGGGATCCTACAATGAGCAGTTCTTC. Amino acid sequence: CASSLSEGSYNEQFF.

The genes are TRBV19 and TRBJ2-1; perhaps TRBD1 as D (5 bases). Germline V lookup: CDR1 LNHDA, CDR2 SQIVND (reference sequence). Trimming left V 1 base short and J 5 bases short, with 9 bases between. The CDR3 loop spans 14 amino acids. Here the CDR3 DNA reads TGTGCCAGTAGTATAGTGGAAGGGGACAATGAGCAGTTCTTC. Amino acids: CASSIVEGDNEQFF.

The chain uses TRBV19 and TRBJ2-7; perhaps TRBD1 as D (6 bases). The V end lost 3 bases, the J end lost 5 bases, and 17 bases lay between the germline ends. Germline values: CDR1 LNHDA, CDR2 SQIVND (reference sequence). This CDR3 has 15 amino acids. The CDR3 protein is CASSIFGQGTHEQYF. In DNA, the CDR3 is TGTGCCAGTAGTATTTTTGGGCAGGGGACCCACGAGCAGTACTTC.

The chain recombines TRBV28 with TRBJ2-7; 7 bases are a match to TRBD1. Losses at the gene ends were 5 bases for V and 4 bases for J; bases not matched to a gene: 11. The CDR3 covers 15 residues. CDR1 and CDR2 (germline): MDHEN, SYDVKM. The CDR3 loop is CASSRLSGTAYEQYF. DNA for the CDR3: TGTGCCAGCAGTCGACTCTCCGGGACAGCTTACGAGCAGTACTTC.

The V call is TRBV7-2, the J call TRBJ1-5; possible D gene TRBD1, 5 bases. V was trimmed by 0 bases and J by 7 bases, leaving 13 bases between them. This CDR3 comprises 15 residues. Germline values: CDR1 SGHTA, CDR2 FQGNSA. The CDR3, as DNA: TGTGCCAGCAGCTTAGCGGGGGGGAACCGCCAGCCCCAGCATTTT. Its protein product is CASSLAGGNRQPQHF.

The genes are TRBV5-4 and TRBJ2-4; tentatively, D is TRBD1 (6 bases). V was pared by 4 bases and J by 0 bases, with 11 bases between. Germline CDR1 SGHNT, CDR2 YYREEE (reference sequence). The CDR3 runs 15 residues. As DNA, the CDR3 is TGTGCCAGCAGCAGAGGACAGCTAGCCAAAAACATTCAGTACTTC. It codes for CASSRGQLAKNIQYF.

For the CDR3, the DNA is TGTGCCAGCAGCTTAGGGCCAGCCGAGCAGTACTTC. This codes for CASSLGPAEQYF. This chain joins TRBV7-8 and TRBJ2-7; D is unresolved. This CDR3 spans 12 amino acids. The V gene's germline CDR1 is SGHVS and CDR2 FQNEAQ. V lost 1 base to trimming and J lost 6 bases, with 7 bases between them.

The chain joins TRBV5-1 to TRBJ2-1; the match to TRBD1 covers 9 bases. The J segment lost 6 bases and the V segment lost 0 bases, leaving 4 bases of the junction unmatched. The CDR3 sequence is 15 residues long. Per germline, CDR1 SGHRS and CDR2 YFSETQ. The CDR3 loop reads CASSLDGQGTNEQFF. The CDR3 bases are TGCGCCAGCAGCTTGGATGGACAGGGGACCAATGAGCAGTTCTTC.